This T cell receptor (beta chain) was retrieved from a study of blood T cell repertoires in COVID-19. Study at large: Samples representing acute and convalescent COVID-19 were sourced from the United States, Italy and Spain. PBMCs, B-cell-depleted T cells, or T cells were the source of the cDNA or gDNA that made up the material.

Per the original data handling: Amplifying reference gene primers gave estimates of nucleated cell counts. Only in-frame clones appear in the TCRdb table, and some are missing; sequencing was by immunoSEQ multiplex PCR. That table supplies the V and J calls and clone size; D and trimming were determined from the DNA. The table shows around 50,000 clones, with around 90% occurring only once. Trimming removed 0 bases from V and 0 bases from J, with 12 bases in between. The CDR3 has 17 residues. CDR1 is ENHRY and CDR2 is SYGVKD in the germline V gene. Sequencing input: peripheral blood. This clonotype was sampled from a man aged 50-59 years with active COVID-19. V and J are TRBV10-3 and TRBJ1-5, with a tentative D call TRBD1 (6 bases). CDR3 bases: TGTGCCATCAGTGAGTCCGCAGGGGCTTATAGCAATCAGCCCCAGCATTTT. It codes for CAISESAGAYSNQPQHF.